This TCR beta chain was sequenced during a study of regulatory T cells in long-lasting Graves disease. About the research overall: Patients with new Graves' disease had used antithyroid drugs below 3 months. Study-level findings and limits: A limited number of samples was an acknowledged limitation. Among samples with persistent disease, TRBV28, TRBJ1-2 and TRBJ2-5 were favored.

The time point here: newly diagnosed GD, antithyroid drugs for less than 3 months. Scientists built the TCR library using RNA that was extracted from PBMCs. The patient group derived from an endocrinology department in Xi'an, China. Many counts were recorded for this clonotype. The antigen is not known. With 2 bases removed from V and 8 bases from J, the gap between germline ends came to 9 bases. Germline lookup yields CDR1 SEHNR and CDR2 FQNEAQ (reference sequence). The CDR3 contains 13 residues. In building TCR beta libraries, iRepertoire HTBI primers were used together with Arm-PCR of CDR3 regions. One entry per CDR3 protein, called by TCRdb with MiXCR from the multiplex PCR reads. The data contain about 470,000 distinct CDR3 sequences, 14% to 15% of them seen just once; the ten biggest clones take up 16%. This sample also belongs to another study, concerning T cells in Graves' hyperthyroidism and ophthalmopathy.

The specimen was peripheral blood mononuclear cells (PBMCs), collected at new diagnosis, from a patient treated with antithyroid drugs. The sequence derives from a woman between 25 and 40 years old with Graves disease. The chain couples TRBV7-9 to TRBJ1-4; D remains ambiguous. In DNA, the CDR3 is TGTGCCAGCAGCTTACAGGAGTACGAAAAACTGTTTTTT. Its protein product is CASSLQEYEKLFF.